This T cell receptor (beta chain) came from a study of shared T cell receptors in the human thymus. Clones were sequenced by immunoSEQ multiplex PCR, and TCRdb holds only the in-frame ones, with some missing. Of roughly 500,000 clones listed, around 82% are singletons. This same sample was also taken into another study, of human thymus T cells. That paper notes: Corrective cardiac operations yielded the resected thymus tissue. Thymic and blood repertoires appeared to carry a bias in their V and J gene usage.

This receptor was taken from a boy in the first two years of life with a congenital heart defect. The sequencing input was thymocytes.

The CDR3 region has the DNA TGTGCCAGCAGCTTGGGTATCCACGAGCAGTACTTC. Translation: CASSLGIHEQYF. The V call is TRBV5-6, the J call TRBJ2-7, with no clear D. The V end lost 0 bases, the J end lost 5 bases, and 6 bases lay between the germline ends. The V gene's germline CDR1 is SGHDT and CDR2 YYEEEE. The CDR3 is 12 residues long.